Detailed here is one T cell receptor beta chain. The antigen is undetermined. TCRdb's copy holds only in-frame clones and misses some; the assay was immunoSEQ multiplex PCR. The table has 100,000 to 150,000 clones, 82% seen once. Germline V gene lookup returns CDR1 LNHDA and CDR2 SQIVND (reference sequence). CDR3 size: 15 residues. Unmatched junction bases numbered 6, after V lost 3 bases and J lost 8 bases. The time point denotes: baseline pretreatment blood. Treatment indicated: 15 Gy SBRT to primary tumor, nephrectomy 4 weeks later. Serial blood draws occurred at baseline and 2 and 4 weeks post-SBRT. Clear cell pathology was present in this patient's renal cell carcinoma. This sample stems from a study of radiation and T cells in renal cell carcinoma. Study summary: Nephrectomy followed 15 Gy stereotactic body radiation by 4 weeks.

General observations from the study: No pretreatment tumor biopsies were available for baseline clonotypes.

The material was blood, obtained from a patient whose treatment included radiotherapy and nephrectomy. The chain joins TRBV19 to TRBJ1-6; the match to TRBD1 covers 8 bases. This sequence was found in a woman aged 60 to 75 with renal cell carcinoma. The CDR3 DNA reads TGTGCCAGTAGTATTGGACAGGGCTTCGATTCACCCCTCCACTTT. It yields the protein CASSIGQGFDSPLHF. Looking up the rest from reference TRBV19 and TRBJ1-6 gives the full variable domain: DGGITQSPKYLFRKEGQNVTLSCEQNLNHDAMYWYRQDPGQGLRLIYYSQIVNDFQKGDIAEGYSVSREKKESFPLTVTSAQKNPTAFYLCASSIGQGFDSPLHFGNGTRLTVT.